This TCR beta chain comes out of a study of blood T cell repertoires in COVID-19. Study-wide context: Whether acute or convalescent, the COVID-19 samples came from the United States, Italy and Spain.

This clone was counted only a few times. Other nucleotide sequences from this sample produce the same CDR3. Recruited during active infection, patients (from Seattle) were subsequently followed longitudinally. V was cut by 1 base and J by 1 base, with 8 bases left in between. Germline V CDR1 and CDR2: SGHNT, YENEEA. This CDR3 spans 15 amino acids. Clones were sequenced by immunoSEQ multiplex PCR, and TCRdb holds only the in-frame ones, with some missing. This table has 250,000 to 350,000 clones, 85% to 90% appearing once. The sequencing input was peripheral blood. This sequence joins TRBV11-3 and TRBJ1-3, with TRBD1 as a possible D gene (6 bases). The receptor comes from a woman between 45 and 65 years old with COVID-19, enrolled during active disease. DNA of the CDR3: TGTGCCAGCAGCTTAGGCGGACAGTCTGGAAACACCATATATTTT. Translated, it gives CASSLGGQSGNTIYF.